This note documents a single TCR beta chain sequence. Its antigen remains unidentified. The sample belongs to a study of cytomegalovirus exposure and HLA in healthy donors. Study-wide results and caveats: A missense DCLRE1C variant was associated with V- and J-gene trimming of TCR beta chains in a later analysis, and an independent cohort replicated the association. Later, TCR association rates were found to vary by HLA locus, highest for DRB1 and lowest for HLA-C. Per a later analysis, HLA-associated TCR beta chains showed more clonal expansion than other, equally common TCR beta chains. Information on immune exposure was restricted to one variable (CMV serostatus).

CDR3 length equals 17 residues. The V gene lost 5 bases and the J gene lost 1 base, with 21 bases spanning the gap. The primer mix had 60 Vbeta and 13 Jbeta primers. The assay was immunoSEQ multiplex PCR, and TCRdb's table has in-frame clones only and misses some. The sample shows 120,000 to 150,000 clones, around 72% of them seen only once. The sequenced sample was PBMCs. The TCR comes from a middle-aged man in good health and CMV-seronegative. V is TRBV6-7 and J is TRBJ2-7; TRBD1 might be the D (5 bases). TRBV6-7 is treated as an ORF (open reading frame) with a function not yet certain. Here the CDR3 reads CASSGAFRAAASYEQYF. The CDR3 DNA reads TGTGCCAGCAGTGGGGCCTTTCGGGCGGCCGCTTCCTACGAGCAGTACTTC.